One sample yielded the 24 T cell receptor beta chains listed below, sequenced in a study of blood T cell repertoires in COVID-19. Sequenced by immunoSEQ multiplex PCR; TCRdb stores in-frame clones only, minus some. Here the sample spans about 39,000 clones, around 83% being singletons. The specimen was peripheral blood. These receptors originate from a man in his fifties or sixties with acute or convalescent COVID-19.

This chain links TRBV11-1 with TRBJ1-1; 7 bases fit TRBD1. V lost 5 bases and J lost 11; bases outside the gene matches: 8. The V gene's germline CDR1 is SGHAT and CDR2 FQDESV (reference sequence). The CDR3 length is 12 residues. CDR3 bases: TGTGCCAGCAGCCTAGGACAGGCGGTGGCTTTCTTT. Translating gives CASSLGQAVAFF.

CDR3 residues: CASSWTGDSYEQYF. CDR3 DNA: TGCGCCAGCAGCTGGACAGGGGACTCCTACGAGCAGTACTTC. The chain links TRBV5-1 to TRBJ2-7, with TRBD1 matching 9 bases. The ends lost 3 bases at V and 0 bases at J; junction bases unmatched: 1. The CDR3 totals 14 residues. In germline, CDR1 is SGHRS, CDR2 YFSETQ. The full variable domain, with the rest looked up from reference TRBV5-1 and TRBJ2-7, is KAGVTQTPRYLIKTRGQQVTLSCSPISGHRSVSWYQQTPGQGLQFLFEYFSETQRNKGNFPGRFSGRQFSNSRSEMNVSTLELGDSALYLCASSWTGDSYEQYFGPGTRLTVT.

This clone was seen just once. This rearrangement joins TRBV30 to TRBJ1-4, with D possibly TRBD1 on 6 matching bases. Between the trimmed V and J ends, which lost 4 bases and 8 bases, there was a span of 11 bases. The CDR3 length is 12 residues. Germline values: CDR1 GTSNPN, CDR2 SVGIG (reference sequence). The CDR3 sequence is CAWTGEYEKLFF. CDR3 DNA sequence: TGTGCCTGGACAGGGGAATACGAAAAACTGTTTTTT.

For the CDR3, the DNA is TGTGCCAGCAGCCAGATGACAGGGAACAATCAGCCCCAGCATTTT. It encodes CASSQMTGNNQPQHF. The V and J genes are TRBV3-1 (or the pseudogene TRBV3-2) and TRBJ1-5, with TRBD1 matching over 7 bases. The CDR3 length is 15 residues. Germline assignment: CDR1 LGHDT and CDR2 YNNKEL (reference sequence). V dropped 3 bases and J dropped 3; count of bases not matched to a gene: 5.

The chain employs TRBV19 and TRBJ1-4; tentative D call: TRBD1 (6 bases). CDR1 is LNHDA, CDR2 SQIVND, per germline (reference sequence). Trimming shortened V by 2 bases and J by 10 bases, and 8 bases separated the two germline ends. This CDR3 is 12 amino acids long. CDR3 DNA sequence: TGTGCCAGTAGTATATCCAGGGGAAAACTGTTTTTT. It yields the protein CASSISRGKLFF.

The gene calls are TRBV6-2 or TRBV6-3 and TRBJ1-3; 7 nucleotides line up with TRBD1. The CDR3 spans 17 residues. Germline V gives CDR1 MNHEY, CDR2 SVGEGT. V gave up 6 bases and J gave up 2 bases; unmatched junction bases: 13. CDR3 nucleotide sequence: TGTGCCAGCAGCGGACAGGCCTTGACTCTCACTGGAAACACCATATATTTT. It encodes CASSGQALTLTGNTIYF.

The chain links TRBV28 to TRBJ2-7; TRBD2 matches 12 bases. Losses at the gene ends were 3 bases for V and 4 bases for J; bases not matched to a gene: 16. Germline V CDR1 and CDR2: MDHEN, SYDVKM. The CDR3 is 19 residues long. CDR3 loop: CASSFRRLAGGPSPYEQYF. Here the CDR3 DNA reads TGTGCCAGCAGTTTTCGTCGGCTAGCGGGAGGGCCATCCCCATACGAGCAGTACTTC.

The chain links TRBV19 to TRBJ2-7; perhaps TRBD1 as D (6 bases). The CDR3 is 13 residues long. V lost 5 bases and J lost 6, with 14 bases in between. From germline, CDR1 is LNHDA and CDR2 SQIVND (reference sequence). CDR3 nucleotide sequence: TGTGCCAGTAGTTGGGACACCCGGCTCGAGCAGTACTTC. Translated, it gives CASSWDTRLEQYF.

The chain joins TRBV11-1 to TRBJ2-1, with 7 bases identical to TRBD2. With 2 bases clipped from V and 6 bases from J, the junction kept 7 bases outside the gene matches. The CDR3 is made up of 15 amino acids. Germline assignment: CDR1 SGHAT and CDR2 FQDESV (reference sequence). As DNA, the CDR3 is TGTGCCAGCAGCTTACCTAGCGGACACCCCAATGAGCAGTTCTTC. Residues: CASSLPSGHPNEQFF.

This clone was counted a few times. V usage is TRBV11-3 and J usage is TRBJ1-1; a weak D match, TRBD1 (5 bases). CDR1 and CDR2 (germline): SGHNT, YENEEA. Trimming removed 3 bases from V and 2 bases from J, with 7 bases in between. This CDR3 region has 13 residues. The chain's CDR3 is CASSFQGNTEAFF. In nucleotides, the CDR3 is TGTGCCAGCAGCTTTCAGGGAAACACTGAAGCTTTCTTT.

The chain joins TRBV19 to TRBJ1-1; D uncertain. Per germline, CDR1 LNHDA and CDR2 SQIVND (reference sequence). Trimming removed 7 bases at V and 3 bases at J, with 15 bases between. There are 14 residues in the CDR3. The chain's CDR3 is CASTSGGFDTEAFF. In nucleotides, the CDR3 is TGTGCCAGTACTTCCGGAGGGTTTGACACTGAAGCTTTCTTT.

This chain uses TRBV6-5 with TRBJ1-6; a possible D gene is TRBD1 (5 bases). V gave up 6 bases and J gave up 8 bases, with 14 bases separating them. CDR1 and CDR2 (germline): MNHEY, SVGAGI. The CDR3 is 14 amino acids. CDR3 nucleotide sequence: TGTGCCAGCAGCGCCGGGACTGGATATTCACCCCTCCACTTT. Its translation is CASSAGTGYSPLHF.

The CDR3 nucleotides are TGCGCCAGCAGCTTGGCCACAGCGGCCACTGAAGCTTTCTTT. Amino acid sequence: CASSLATAATEAFF. The rearrangement uses TRBV5-1 and TRBJ1-1; D gene uncertain. Germline CDR1 SGHRS, CDR2 YFSETQ. CDR3 length: 14 amino acids. Trimming removed 0 bases from V and 4 bases from J, with 10 bases in between.

The chain couples TRBV3-1 (or the pseudogene TRBV3-2) to TRBJ1-1; TRBD1 is a possible D gene (5 bases). CDR1 LGHDT and CDR2 YNNKEL come from the germline V gene (reference sequence). This CDR3 is 15 amino acids long. Trimming pared 0 bases from V and 0 bases from J, leaving 8 bases between. CDR3 protein: CASSQDGAVNTEAFF. The CDR3 region has the DNA TGTGCCAGCAGCCAAGATGGGGCGGTGAACACTGAAGCTTTCTTT.

This clone has just a few counts. The V call is TRBV7-9, the J call TRBJ1-5; D is possibly TRBD1 (5 bases). CDR3 length: 16 residues. V was cut by 1 base and J by 5 bases, with 15 bases left in between. Per germline, CDR1 SEHNR and CDR2 FQNEAQ (reference sequence). This CDR3 reads CASSLEVHGGDQPQHF. For the CDR3, the DNA is TGTGCCAGCAGCTTAGAGGTGCACGGAGGGGATCAGCCCCAGCATTTT.

In this sample, this clone turned up once. In DNA, the CDR3 is TGTGCCAGCAGTGATGATTTGGGGGAGGAGGAGACCCAGTACTTC. It encodes CASSDDLGEEETQYF. J is TRBJ2-5 and V is TRBV25-1; TRBD2 is a possible D gene (6 bases). Germline V gene sequence: CDR1 MGHDK, CDR2 SYGVNS. V was cut by 3 bases and J by 5 bases, with 16 bases left in between. This CDR3 spans 15 amino acids.

The chain uses TRBV30 and TRBJ2-1, with TRBD2 matching over 7 bases. CDR1 and CDR2 (germline): GTSNPN, SVGIG (reference sequence). This CDR3 is 11 amino acids long. The junction had 2 bases not matched to a gene; V was cut back by 0 bases and J by 12 bases. The CDR3 region has the DNA TGTGCCTGGAGTGTTTGGGAGGGGCAGTTCTTC. This gives the protein CAWSVWEGQFF.

The V and J genes are TRBV27 and TRBJ1-1, with D perhaps matching TRBD1 (6 bases). The V end was cut by 8 bases, the J end by 1 base, with 11 bases between. This CDR3 spans 13 amino acids. The V gene's germline CDR1 is MNHEY and CDR2 SMNVEV (reference sequence). The CDR3 sequence is CASVATGNTEAFF. In DNA, the CDR3 is TGTGCCAGCGTAGCGACAGGGAACACTGAAGCTTTCTTT.

The CDR3 nucleotides read TGTGCCAGTAGTTCCCAGCGGGCAAGCACAGATACGCAGTATTTT. This codes for CASSSQRASTDTQYF. The rearrangement uses TRBV19 and TRBJ2-3; possibly TRBD2 for D (6 bases). Germline V gene lookup returns CDR1 LNHDA and CDR2 SQIVND (reference sequence). This CDR3 is 15 amino acids long. V lost 5 bases and J lost 0, with 12 bases in between. Full variable domain (missing parts from reference TRBV19 and TRBJ2-3): DGGITQSPKYLFRKEGQNVTLSCEQNLNHDAMYWYRQDPGQGLRLIYYSQIVNDFQKGDIAEGYSVSREKKESFPLTVTSAQKNPTAFYLCASSSQRASTDTQYFGPGTRLTVL.

CDR3 bases: TGTGCCAGCAGCTCACGTCAGGGGGAAAAACTGTTTTTT. Protein sequence: CASSSRQGEKLFF. The chain joins TRBV5-4 to TRBJ1-4; D might be TRBD1 (6 bases). This CDR3 has 13 residues. Germline V gene sequence: CDR1 SGHNT, CDR2 YYREEE (reference sequence). V shed 3 bases and J shed 8 bases, with 11 bases lying between them.

The chain has TRBV7-2 and TRBJ1-2; D remains unclear. V lost 1 base to trimming and J lost 4 bases, with 13 bases between them. This CDR3 comprises 15 residues. CDR1 is SGHTA and CDR2 is FQGNSA in the germline V gene. CDR3: CASSLGAVSPYGYTF. The CDR3 DNA is TGTGCCAGCAGCTTAGGGGCAGTTAGTCCCTATGGCTACACCTTC.

This clone has more than one count but fewer than ten. The chain has TRBV28 and TRBJ1-1, with 8 bases that match TRBD1. CDR1 and CDR2 from the germline V gene are MDHEN and SYDVKM. CDR3 length: 14 amino acids. J gave up 8 bases and V 4 bases, and 9 bases lay outside the gene matches. The CDR3 nucleotides read TGTGCCAGCAGTTCGAAGGACAGGGCGCCCGAAGCTTTCTTT. Translation: CASSSKDRAPEAFF.

This sequence joins TRBV2 and TRBJ2-5, with TRBD2 identical over 10 bases. CDR3 length equals 16 residues. The germline V gene has CDR1 SNHLY and CDR2 FYNNEI. V shed 6 bases and J 7 bases; nucleotides not matched to a gene: 14. The CDR3 reads CASSSPLGLAGATQYF. The CDR3, as DNA: TGTGCCAGCAGCTCTCCTCTCGGGCTAGCGGGAGCGACCCAGTACTTC.

The rearrangement uses TRBV3-1 (or the pseudogene TRBV3-2) and TRBJ2-7; TRBD1 matches 9 bases. The CDR3 has 15 residues. V was clipped by 2 bases and J by 2 bases; unmatched bases: 4. Germline CDR1 and CDR2: LGHDT and YNNKEL (reference sequence). This CDR3 reads CASSQPGQGPYEQYF. CDR3 DNA sequence: TGTGCCAGCAGCCAACCGGGACAGGGACCCTACGAGCAGTACTTC.